These 21 T cell receptor beta chains share one sample of origin, sequenced in a study of blood T cell repertoires in COVID-19 (dated by TCRdb to about 2020). The library was generated by the immunoSEQ multiplex PCR assay. The table comes from immuneACCESS by way of TCRdb, which keeps in-frame sequences with V and J called. Part of the clones is missing from these tables; in studies checked, under half for an unresolved V gene and the rest for unknown reasons. In all, the sample holds 80,000 to 100,000 clones, and 80% of those were seen once. The ten largest make up 19% of the sample. The sequencing input was peripheral blood. All receptors come from a human donor in a cohort sampled during active COVID-19.

The rearrangement joins TRBV9 to TRBJ1-6; 9 bases are shared with TRBD1. Germline loops: CDR1 SGDLS, CDR2 YYNGEE. The ends lost 0 bases at V and 6 bases at J; junction bases unmatched: 1. This CDR3 is 15 amino acids long. CDR3 loop: CASSVGGQGNSPLHF. The CDR3 bases are TGTGCCAGCAGCGTAGGGGGACAGGGTAATTCACCCCTCCACTTT.

This chain's CDR3 is CAGLTGFEAFF. CDR3 bases: TGTGCCGGCCTGACAGGGTTTGAAGCTTTCTTT. The gene calls are TRBV30 and TRBJ1-1; 7 bases agree with TRBD1. The CDR3 is made up of 11 amino acids. CDR1 is GTSNPN, CDR2 SVGIG, per germline (reference sequence). The V and J ends lost 8 bases and 7 bases, in that order; junction bases with no gene match: 7.

The chain has TRBV18 and TRBJ2-7, with D tentatively TRBD2 (7 bases). CDR1 is KGHSH and CDR2 is LQKENI in the germline V gene. Trimming left V 2 bases short and J 2 bases short, with 13 bases between. There are 15 residues in the CDR3. As DNA, the CDR3 is TGTGCCAGCTCACCAAGAGGGGGGGAGGCCTACGAGCAGTACTTC. This sequence encodes CASSPRGGEAYEQYF.

The chain carries TRBV6-4 and TRBJ2-7; 9 bases map to TRBD2. Unmatched junction bases numbered 5, after V lost 7 bases and J lost 1 base. This CDR3 has 14 amino acids. The germline gives CDR1 MRHNA, CDR2 SNTAGT. The CDR3 region has the DNA TGTGCCAGCAAGGCTAGCGGGGTATCCTACGAGCAGTACTTC. This sequence encodes CASKASGVSYEQYF.

This clone was seen just once. This chain uses TRBV10-3 with TRBJ2-6; D perhaps matches TRBD1 (5 bases). Deletions cut 9 bases from V and 4 bases from J, with 10 bases between. This CDR3 comprises 13 residues. Looked up from germline, CDR1 is ENHRY and CDR2 is SYGVKD. This CDR3 reads CAIGAAGANVLTF. CDR3 nucleotides: TGTGCCATAGGGGCCGCGGGGGCCAACGTCCTGACTTTC.

This clone occurred a few times. The chain uses TRBV29-1 and TRBJ2-5, with D possibly being TRBD1 (8 bases). Trimming pared 3 bases from V and 3 bases from J, leaving 17 bases between. The CDR3 consists of 15 residues. Germline V gene sequence: CDR1 SQVTM, CDR2 ANQGSEA. The CDR3 is CSVEGGTGEKETQYF. CDR3 coding DNA: TGCAGCGTTGAGGGGGGGACAGGAGAAAAAGAGACCCAGTACTTC.

This clone has just a few counts. CDR3 sequence (DNA): TGTGCCAGCAGTCTCCGGGGAGGGTCCTACGAGCAGTACTTC. Amino acid sequence: CASSLRGGSYEQYF. The rearrangement uses TRBV28 and TRBJ2-7, with 7 bases fitting TRBD2. CDR3 length equals 14 residues. Germline CDR1 reads MDHEN; CDR2 reads SYDVKM. The V gene end was trimmed by 5 bases and the J gene end by 1 base; junction bases not matched to a gene: 5.

This chain links TRBV6-5 with TRBJ1-5, with D possibly TRBD1 on 6 matching bases. CDR3 length: 14 amino acids. Germline V lookup: CDR1 MNHEY, CDR2 SVGAGI. With 6 bases removed from V and 1 base from J, the gap between germline ends came to 10 bases. CDR3 region: CASSRTASNQPQHF. The CDR3 DNA is TGTGCCAGCAGCAGGACAGCGAGCAATCAGCCCCAGCATTTT.

The rearrangement links TRBV28 to TRBJ2-7; the match to TRBD1 covers 9 bases. The CDR3 runs 15 residues. CDR1 MDHEN and CDR2 SYDVKM come from the germline V gene. After removal of 6 bases from V and 5 bases from J, the junction contained 11 bases not matched to a gene. DNA of the CDR3: TGTGCCAGCAGGCCATCTTTCCGACAGGGGGACGAGCAGTACTTC. This translates into CASRPSFRQGDEQYF.

The V gene is TRBV11-2, the J gene TRBJ1-4, with 9 bases that match TRBD1. Trimming removed 0 bases from V and 5 bases from J; junction bases left unmatched: 4. Germline CDR1 is SGHAT and CDR2 is FQNNGV. There are 16 residues in the CDR3. The CDR3 DNA is TGTGCCAGCAGCTTAGAGAGACAGGGGGGGAATGAAAAACTGTTTTTT. This gives the protein CASSLERQGGNEKLFF.

The chain has TRBV28 and TRBJ1-5; tentative D call: TRBD1 (5 bases). Germline assignment: CDR1 MDHEN and CDR2 SYDVKM. Trimming removed 2 bases at V and 2 bases at J, with 10 bases between. The CDR3 consists of 15 residues. In DNA, the CDR3 is TGTGCCAGCAGTTTAACAGGACGCGGCAATCAGCCCCAGCATTTT. Protein: CASSLTGRGNQPQHF. Drawing the rest from reference TRBV28 and TRBJ1-5, the complete variable domain is DVKVTQSSRYLVKRTGEKVFLECVQDMDHENMFWYRQDPGLGLRLIYFSYDVKMKEKGDIPEGYSVSREKKERFSLILESASTNQTSMYLCASSLTGRGNQPQHFGDGTRLSIL.

The chain is built from TRBV5-1 and TRBJ1-1, with D perhaps matching TRBD1 (5 bases). The V end was cut by 4 bases, the J end by 1 base, with 14 bases between. This CDR3 is built from 15 residues. Germline V gives CDR1 SGHRS, CDR2 YFSETQ. The CDR3 protein is CASSREGHSNTEAFF. The CDR3 region has the DNA TGCGCCAGCAGCCGGGAGGGGCATTCGAACACTGAAGCTTTCTTT. The full variable domain, its missing parts supplied by reference TRBV5-1 and TRBJ1-1, is KAGVTQTPRYLIKTRGQQVTLSCSPISGHRSVSWYQQTPGQGLQFLFEYFSETQRNKGNFPGRFSGRQFSNSRSEMNVSTLELGDSALYLCASSREGHSNTEAFFGQGTRLTVV.

This chain links TRBV3-1 (or the pseudogene TRBV3-2) with TRBJ1-4, with TRBD1 matching over 8 bases. The V segment lost 4 bases and the J segment 8 bases; nucleotides outside the gene matches: 6. Germline CDR1 and CDR2: LGHDT and YNNKEL (reference sequence). The CDR3 has 14 amino acids. CDR3 in DNA: TGTGCCAGCAGCCTCAGGGGGCTGCGGGAAAAACTGTTTTTT. Translated, it gives CASSLRGLREKLFF.

The chain carries TRBV28 and TRBJ2-1, with D perhaps matching TRBD2 (6 bases). Germline V CDR1 and CDR2: MDHEN, SYDVKM. V lost 6 bases and J 7 bases, leaving 19 bases between the germline ends. This CDR3 is 15 amino acids long. CDR3 coding DNA: TGTGCCAGCAGCTTACACGGGAGCGTGGCAAATGAGCAGTTCTTC. It yields the protein CASSLHGSVANEQFF. Supplemented by reference TRBV28 and TRBJ2-1, the full variable domain reads DVKVTQSSRYLVKRTGEKVFLECVQDMDHENMFWYRQDPGLGLRLIYFSYDVKMKEKGDIPEGYSVSREKKERFSLILESASTNQTSMYLCASSLHGSVANEQFFGPGTRLTVL.

V and J are TRBV7-2 and TRBJ2-7, with 11 bases aligning to TRBD2. The germline V gene has CDR1 SGHTA and CDR2 FQGNSA. This CDR3 spans 15 amino acids. J was trimmed by 4 bases and V by 2 bases; bases with no gene match: 4. Here the CDR3 DNA reads TGTGCCAGCAGCTTACTGGGACTAGCGGCTTACGAGCAGTACTTC. Translating gives CASSLLGLAAYEQYF.

This chain links TRBV5-8 with TRBJ2-5; tentatively, D is TRBD1 (6 bases). The germline V and J ends were trimmed by 4 bases and 9 bases, with 25 bases remaining between them. Germline V gene data show CDR1 as SGHTS and CDR2 as YDEGEE. The CDR3 contains 16 residues. This CDR3 reads CASSLRAGRRGRAQYF. CDR3 in DNA: TGTGCCAGCAGCCTGCGGGCAGGGCGCAGGGGCAGAGCCCAGTACTTC. The whole variable domain, remainder taken from reference TRBV5-8 and TRBJ2-5, is EAGVTQSPTHLIKTRGQQATLRCSPISGHTSVYWYQQALGLGLQFLLWYDEGEERNRGNFPPRFSGRQFPNYSSELNVNALELEDSALYLCASSLRAGRRGRAQYFGPGTRLLVL.

The chain combines TRBV7-2 with TRBJ1-5, with D possibly matching TRBD1 (5 bases). Per the germline V gene, CDR1 is SGHTA and CDR2 is FQGNSA. The CDR3 sequence is 12 residues long. V lost 0 bases, J lost 11 bases, and 8 bases lay in between. The CDR3 DNA follows: TGTGCCAGCAGCTTAGCCGGCAGGGCCCAGCATTTT. It specifies CASSLAGRAQHF. Looking up the rest from reference TRBV7-2 and TRBJ1-5 gives the full variable domain: GAGVSQSPSNKVTEKGKDVELRCDPISGHTALYWYRQSLGQGLEFLIYFQGNSAPDKSGLPSDRFSAERTGGSVSTLTIQRTQQEDSAVYLCASSLAGRAQHFGDGTRLSIL.

This clone was detected only once. The J gene is TRBJ1-1, the V gene TRBV24-1, with D perhaps matching TRBD1 (5 bases). Deletions cut 6 bases from V and 1 base from J, with 17 bases between. The V gene's germline CDR1 is KGHDR and CDR2 SFDVKD. This CDR3 region has 16 residues. CDR3 sequence reads: CATSRGGNGGNTEAFF. CDR3 DNA: TGTGCCACCAGTAGGGGAGGGAACGGGGGGAACACTGAAGCTTTCTTT.

This clone was found a few times. The chain uses TRBV6-6 and TRBJ1-1; D is possibly TRBD1 (5 bases). This CDR3 contains 13 residues. Germline CDR1 is MNHNY and CDR2 is SVGAGI (reference sequence). Trimming took 6 bases from V and 2 from J, leaving 10 bases between them. CDR3 residues: CASSRVINTEAFF. CDR3 coding DNA: TGTGCCAGCAGCAGGGTAATCAACACTGAAGCTTTCTTT.

The chain combines TRBV30 with TRBJ2-7, with 8 bases aligning to TRBD2. The junction had 2 bases not matched to a gene; V was cut back by 4 bases and J by 0 bases. Germline CDR1 is GTSNPN and CDR2 is SVGIG (reference sequence). The CDR3 is 13 residues long. This chain's CDR3 is CAWNSGASYEQYF. For the CDR3, the DNA is TGTGCCTGGAATAGCGGGGCCTCCTACGAGCAGTACTTC.

CDR3 sequence (DNA): TGTGCCAGCAGCCAAGGACTAGCCGCGCAGTATTTT. It yields the protein CASSQGLAAQYF. The genes are TRBV6-6 and TRBJ2-3, with 8 bases aligning to TRBD2. The CDR3 covers 12 residues. The germline CDR1 and CDR2 sequences are MNHNY and SVGAGI (reference sequence). Germline trimming cut 6 bases from V and 10 bases from J; bases unmatched to any gene: 6.